This TCR beta chain was found in a study of cytomegalovirus exposure and HLA in healthy donors. For the study at large: Prior work identified under 130 million unique TCR beta sequences in approximately 180 million T cells.

V gave up 3 bases and J gave up 5 bases; unmatched junction bases: 9. The germline CDR1 and CDR2 sequences are LNHDA and SQIVND (reference sequence). The CDR3 has 15 amino acids. Study-level findings and limits: There were some public TCRs occurring in many donors, but most TCR sequences were rare.

Details on this clone: No antigen is known for it.

The PCR contained 60 Vbeta and 13 Jbeta primers. Profiling relied on immunoSEQ multiplex PCR, and the TCRdb table lists in-frame clones only, not all of them. The profile shows approximately 150,000 clones, approximately 73% of them singletons. Material: PBMCs. V is TRBV19 and J is TRBJ2-5; 7 positions match TRBD2. This TCR came from a woman under 30 in good health and CMV-seropositive. Here the CDR3 DNA reads TGTGCCAGTAGTATGGGCGGGGGTCCGGGTGAGACCCAGTACTTC. Translation: CASSMGGGPGETQYF.